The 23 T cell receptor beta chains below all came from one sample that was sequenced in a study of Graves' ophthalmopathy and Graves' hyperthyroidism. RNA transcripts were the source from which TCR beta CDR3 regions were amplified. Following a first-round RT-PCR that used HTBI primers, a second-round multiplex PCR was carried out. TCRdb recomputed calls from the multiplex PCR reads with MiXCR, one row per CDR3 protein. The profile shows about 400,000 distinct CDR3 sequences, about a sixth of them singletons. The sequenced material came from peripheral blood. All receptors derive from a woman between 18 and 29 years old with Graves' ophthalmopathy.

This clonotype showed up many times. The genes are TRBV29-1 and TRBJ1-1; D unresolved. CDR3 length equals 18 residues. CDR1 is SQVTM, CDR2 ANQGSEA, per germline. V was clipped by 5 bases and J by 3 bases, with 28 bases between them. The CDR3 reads CSVRASKLGQAWHTEAFF. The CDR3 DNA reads TGCAGCGTTCGCGCCTCGAAGTTAGGCCAGGCGTGGCACACTGAAGCTTTCTTT. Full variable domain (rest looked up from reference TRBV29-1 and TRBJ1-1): SAVISQKPSRDICQRGTSLTIQCQVDSQVTMMFWYRQQPGQSLTLIATANQGSEATYESGFVIDKFPISRPNLTFSTLTVSNMSPEDSSIYLCSVRASKLGQAWHTEAFFGQGTRLTVV.

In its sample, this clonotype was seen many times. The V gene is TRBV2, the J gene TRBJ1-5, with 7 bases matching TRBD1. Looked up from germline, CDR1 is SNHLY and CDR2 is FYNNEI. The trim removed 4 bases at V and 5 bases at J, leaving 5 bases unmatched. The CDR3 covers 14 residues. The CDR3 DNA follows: TGTGCCAGCAGTGGACAGGGTGACGATCAGCCCCAGCATTTT. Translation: CASSGQGDDQPQHF.

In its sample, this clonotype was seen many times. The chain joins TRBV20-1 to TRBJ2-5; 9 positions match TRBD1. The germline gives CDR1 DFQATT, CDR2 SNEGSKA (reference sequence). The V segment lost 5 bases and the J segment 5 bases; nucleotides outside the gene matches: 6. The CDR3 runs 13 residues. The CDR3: CSAYRDRDETQYF. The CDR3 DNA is TGCAGTGCTTACCGGGACAGGGATGAGACCCAGTACTTC.

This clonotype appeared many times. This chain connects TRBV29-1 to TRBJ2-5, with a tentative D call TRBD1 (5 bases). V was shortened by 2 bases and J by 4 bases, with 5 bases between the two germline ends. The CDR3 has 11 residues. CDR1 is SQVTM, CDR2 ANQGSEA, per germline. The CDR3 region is CSVEQGETQYF. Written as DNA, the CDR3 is TGCAGCGTTGAACAGGGAGAGACCCAGTACTTC. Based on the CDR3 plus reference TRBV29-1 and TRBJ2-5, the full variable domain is SAVISQKPSRDICQRGTSLTIQCQVDSQVTMMFWYRQQPGQSLTLIATANQGSEATYESGFVIDKFPISRPNLTFSTLTVSNMSPEDSSIYLCSVEQGETQYFGPGTRLLVL.

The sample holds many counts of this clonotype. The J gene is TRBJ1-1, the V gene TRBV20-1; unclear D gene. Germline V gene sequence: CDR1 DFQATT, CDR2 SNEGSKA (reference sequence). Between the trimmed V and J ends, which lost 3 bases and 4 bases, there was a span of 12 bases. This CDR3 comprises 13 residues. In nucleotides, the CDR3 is TGCAGTGCTAGGGACTCGTGGAGCACTGAAGCTTTCTTT. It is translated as CSARDSWSTEAFF.

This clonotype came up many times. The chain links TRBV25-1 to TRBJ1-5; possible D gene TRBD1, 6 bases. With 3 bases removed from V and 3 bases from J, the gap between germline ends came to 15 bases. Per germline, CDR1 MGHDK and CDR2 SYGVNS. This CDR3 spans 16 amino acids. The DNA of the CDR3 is TGTGCCAGCAGTGATGGGGGGCGAGGGAACAATCAGCCCCAGCATTTT. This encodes CASSDGGRGNNQPQHF. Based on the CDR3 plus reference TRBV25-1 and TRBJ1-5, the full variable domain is EADIYQTPRYLVIGTGKKITLECSQTMGHDKMYWYQQDPGMELHLIHYSYGVNSTEKGDLSSESTVSRIRTEHFPLTLESARPSHTSQYLCASSDGGRGNNQPQHFGDGTRLSIL.

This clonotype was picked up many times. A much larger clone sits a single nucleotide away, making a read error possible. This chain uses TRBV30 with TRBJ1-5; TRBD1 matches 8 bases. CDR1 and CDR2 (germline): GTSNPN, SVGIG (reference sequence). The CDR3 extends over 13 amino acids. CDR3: CAWSVQGGQPRHF. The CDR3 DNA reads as TGTGCCTGGAGTGTACAGGGGGGTCAGCCCCGGCATTTT.

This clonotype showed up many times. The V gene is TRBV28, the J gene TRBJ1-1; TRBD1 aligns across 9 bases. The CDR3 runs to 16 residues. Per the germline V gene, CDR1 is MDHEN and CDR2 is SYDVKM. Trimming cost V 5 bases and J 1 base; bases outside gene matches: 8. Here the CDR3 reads CASSDDRGTANTEAFF. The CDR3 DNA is TGTGCCAGCAGTGACGACAGGGGGACCGCGAACACTGAAGCTTTCTTT.

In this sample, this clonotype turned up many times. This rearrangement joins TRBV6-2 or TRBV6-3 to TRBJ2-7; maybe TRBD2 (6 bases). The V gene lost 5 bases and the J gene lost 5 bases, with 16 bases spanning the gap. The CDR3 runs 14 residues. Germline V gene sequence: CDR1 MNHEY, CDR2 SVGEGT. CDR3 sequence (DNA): TGTGCCAGCAGTACCCCCCTTTGGGGGGACGAGCAGTACTTC. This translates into CASSTPLWGDEQYF.

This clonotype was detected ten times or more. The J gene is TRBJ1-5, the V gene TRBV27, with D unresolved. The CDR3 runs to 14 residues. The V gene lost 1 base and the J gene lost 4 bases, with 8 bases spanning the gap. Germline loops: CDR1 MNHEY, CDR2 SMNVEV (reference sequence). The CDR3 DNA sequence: TGTGCCAGCAGTTTATGGGGAGGGAATCAGCCCCAGCATTTT. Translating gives CASSLWGGNQPQHF.

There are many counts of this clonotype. CDR3 DNA: TGTGCCAGCACCCCTACCGGACCAGCCTACGAGCAGTACTTC. The encoded protein is CASTPTGPAYEQYF. The chain links TRBV7-9 to TRBJ2-7; D gene unclear. The V and J ends lost 7 bases and 2 bases respectively, with 15 bases between them. The CDR3 totals 14 residues. The germline V gene has CDR1 SEHNR and CDR2 FQNEAQ (reference sequence). Filled out from reference TRBV7-9 and TRBJ2-7, the complete variable domain reads DTGVSQNPRHKITKRGQNVTFRCDPISEHNRLYWYRQTLGQGPEFLTYFQNEAQLEKSRLLSDRFSAERPKGSFSTLEIQRTEQGDSAMYLCASTPTGPAYEQYFGPGTRLTVT.

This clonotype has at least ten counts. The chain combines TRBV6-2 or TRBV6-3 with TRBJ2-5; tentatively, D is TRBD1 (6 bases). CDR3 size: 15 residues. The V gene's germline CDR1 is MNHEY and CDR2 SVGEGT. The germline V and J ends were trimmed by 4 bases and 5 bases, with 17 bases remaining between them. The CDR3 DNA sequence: TGTGCCAGCAGTTTCCCCCTACAGGGATCGGAGACCCAGTACTTC. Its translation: CASSFPLQGSETQYF.

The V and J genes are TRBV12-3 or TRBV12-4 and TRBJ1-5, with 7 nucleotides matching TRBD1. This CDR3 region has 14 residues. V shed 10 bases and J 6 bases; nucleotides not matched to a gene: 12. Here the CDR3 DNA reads TGTGCCATCAGGGAGGGCAGGGGGAGTCAGCCCCAGCATTTT. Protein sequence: CAIREGRGSQPQHF.

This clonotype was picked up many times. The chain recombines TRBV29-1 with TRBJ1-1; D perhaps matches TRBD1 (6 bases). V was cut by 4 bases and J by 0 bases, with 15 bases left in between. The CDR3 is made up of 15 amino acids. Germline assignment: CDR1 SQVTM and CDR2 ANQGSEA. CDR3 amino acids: CSVAVQGRMNTEAFF. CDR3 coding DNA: TGCAGCGTTGCGGTACAGGGACGTATGAACACTGAAGCTTTCTTT.

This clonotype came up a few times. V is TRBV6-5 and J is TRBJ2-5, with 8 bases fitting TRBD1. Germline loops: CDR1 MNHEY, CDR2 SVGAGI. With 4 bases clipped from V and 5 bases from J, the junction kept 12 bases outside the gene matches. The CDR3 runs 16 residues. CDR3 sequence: CASSWDRQEVRETQYF. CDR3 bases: TGTGCCAGCAGTTGGGACAGGCAAGAAGTCCGCGAGACCCAGTACTTC.

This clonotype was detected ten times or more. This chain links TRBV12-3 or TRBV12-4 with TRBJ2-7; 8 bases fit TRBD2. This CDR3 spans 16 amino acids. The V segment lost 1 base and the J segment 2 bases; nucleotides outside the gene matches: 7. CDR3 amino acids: CASSLVISGVAYEQYF. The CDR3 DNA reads TGTGCCAGCAGTTTAGTTATTAGCGGGGTGGCCTACGAGCAGTACTTC.

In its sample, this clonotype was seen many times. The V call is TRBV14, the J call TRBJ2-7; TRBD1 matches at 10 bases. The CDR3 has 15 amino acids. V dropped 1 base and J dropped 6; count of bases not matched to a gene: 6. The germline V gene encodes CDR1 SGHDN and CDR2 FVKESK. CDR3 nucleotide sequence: TGTGCCAGCAGCCAAGTTGACAGGGGGCGCATCGAGCAGTACTTC. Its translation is CASSQVDRGRIEQYF.

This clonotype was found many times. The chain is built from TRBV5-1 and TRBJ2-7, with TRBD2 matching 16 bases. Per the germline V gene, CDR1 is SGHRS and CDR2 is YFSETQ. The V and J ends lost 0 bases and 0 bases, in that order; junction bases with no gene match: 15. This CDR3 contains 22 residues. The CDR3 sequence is CASSLARVTGTSGREISYEQYF. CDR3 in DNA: TGCGCCAGCAGCTTGGCACGGGTCACCGGGACTAGCGGGAGGGAAATCTCCTACGAGCAGTACTTC.

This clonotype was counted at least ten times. The DNA of the CDR3 is TGTGCCAGCTCACCACAGGGACAGGCGAGCTCCTACGAGCAGTACTTC. Translation gives CASSPQGQASSYEQYF. The rearrangement joins TRBV18 to TRBJ2-7; 8 nucleotides line up with TRBD1. CDR3 size: 16 residues. The germline V gene has CDR1 KGHSH and CDR2 LQKENI. The V segment lost 1 base and the J segment 0 bases; nucleotides outside the gene matches: 5.

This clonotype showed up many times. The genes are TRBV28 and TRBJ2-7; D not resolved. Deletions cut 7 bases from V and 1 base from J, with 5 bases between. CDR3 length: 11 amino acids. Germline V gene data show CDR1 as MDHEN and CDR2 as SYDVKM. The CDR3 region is CASMRSYEQYF. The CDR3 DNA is TGTGCCAGCATGCGGTCCTACGAGCAGTACTTC.

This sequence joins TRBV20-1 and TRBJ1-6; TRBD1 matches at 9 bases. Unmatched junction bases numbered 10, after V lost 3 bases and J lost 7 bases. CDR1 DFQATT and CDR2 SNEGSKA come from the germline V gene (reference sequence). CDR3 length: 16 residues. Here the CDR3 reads CSARGGGTGTNSPLHF. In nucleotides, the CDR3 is TGCAGTGCTAGGGGGGGCGGGACAGGGACCAATTCACCCCTCCACTTT.

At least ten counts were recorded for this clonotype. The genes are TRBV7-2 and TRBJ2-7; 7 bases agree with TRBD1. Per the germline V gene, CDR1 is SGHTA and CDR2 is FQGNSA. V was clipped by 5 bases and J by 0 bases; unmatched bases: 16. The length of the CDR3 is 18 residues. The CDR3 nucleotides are TGTGCCAGCAGCGAGCCGACAGGGTCCCCACGGAGCTCCTACGAGCAGTACTTC. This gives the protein CASSEPTGSPRSSYEQYF.

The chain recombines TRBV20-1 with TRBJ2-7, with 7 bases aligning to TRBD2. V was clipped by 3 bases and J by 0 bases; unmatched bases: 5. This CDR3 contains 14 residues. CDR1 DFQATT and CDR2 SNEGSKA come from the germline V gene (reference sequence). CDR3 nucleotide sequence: TGCAGTGCTAGCGCTAGCGGAGTCTCCTACGAGCAGTACTTC. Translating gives CSASASGVSYEQYF.